This is a list of T cell receptor beta chains from one sample in a study of blood T cell repertoires in COVID-19. Assay: immunoSEQ multiplex PCR; the TCRdb copy retains only in-frame clones and omits some. The sample has 300,000 to 400,000 clones, approximately 83% seen once. Sequenced: PBMCs or T cells enriched from blood (not recorded which). The source of these receptors is a middle-aged woman with acute COVID-19. The CDR3 runs from the conserved cysteine through the conserved F or W. Each record gives: D gene, V gene, clone size, J gene, CDR3 DNA, CDR3 protein. The D gene is left open where the match is weak. Some rows have no size entry. The others give once, few or many, or a class for an expanded clone.

TRBD1	TRBV5-1	.	TRBJ1-2	TGCGCCAGCAGCTTCACAGGGGGAGGTGGCTACACCTTC	CASSFTGGGGYTF
.	TRBV7-9	.	TRBJ2-3	TGTGCCAGCAGCTTAAAGGGGGGACTACACCTCACAGATACGCAGTATTTT	CASSLKGGLHLTDTQYF
TRBD2	TRBV3-1/TRBV3-2	few	TRBJ2-1	TGTGCCAGCAGCCAAGGGGTGCTAGCGGGGGGAAGTAACTACAATGAGCAGTTCTTC	CASSQGVLAGGSNYNEQFF
.	TRBV29-1	.	TRBJ1-2	TGCAGCGTCACAAGCGGTCGCGGGTACGGCTACACCTTC	CSVTSGRGYGYTF
TRBD1	TRBV7-2	once	TRBJ1-6	TGTGCCAGCAGCATCGACAGGGCCCAGTGGAATTCACCCCTCCACTTT	CASSIDRAQWNSPLHF
TRBD1	TRBV6-7	.	TRBJ2-7	TGTGCCAGTCAGACAGGGCGACCCTACGAGCAGTACTTC	CASQTGRPYEQYF
.	TRBV6-5	.	TRBJ1-6	TGTGCCAGCACAGGGTTTAATTCACCCCTCCACTTT	CASTGFNSPLHF
TRBD1	TRBV19	.	TRBJ2-6	TGTGCCAGTAGCGGAGGCAGGGGGCGATCTGGGGCCAACGTCCTGACTTTC	CASSGGRGRSGANVLTF
.	TRBV15	.	TRBJ1-4	TGTGCCACCAGCTCCCAAAGCATCAGGGGAAGCATTGAAAAACTGTTTTTT	CATSSQSIRGSIEKLFF
TRBD1	TRBV7-9	.	TRBJ1-5	TGTGCCAGCAGCCTCACAGGGGGCTCTAGCAATCAGCCCCAGCATTTT	CASSLTGGSSNQPQHF
TRBD1	TRBV19	.	TRBJ1-5	TGTGCCAGTAGCTCGGGACAGGGTTTAGGCAATCAGCCCCAGCATTTT	CASSSGQGLGNQPQHF
.	TRBV2	.	TRBJ1-4	TGTGCCAGCGGCGGGAACCCAGGATTTAATGAAAAACTGTTTTTT	CASGGNPGFNEKLFF
.	TRBV4-3	.	TRBJ2-2	TGCGCCAGCAGCCAAGAATCAAACACCGGGGAGCTGTTTTTT	CASSQESNTGELFF
.	TRBV5-4	once	TRBJ1-3	TGTGCCAGCACCCTTGGAGGGGACCGAGCCTCTGGAAACACCATATATTTT	CASTLGGDRASGNTIYF
.	TRBV3-1/TRBV3-2	.	TRBJ1-2	TGTGCCAGCAGCCAAGTATCGGGGGGTGCCCCCTATGGCTACACCTTC	CASSQVSGGAPYGYTF
.	TRBV6-2/TRBV6-3	.	TRBJ2-3	TGTGCCAGCAGTTACTCGATTAGTACAGATACGCAGTATTTT	CASSYSISTDTQYF
.	TRBV18	.	TRBJ2-5	TGTGCCAGCTCACCACCGAATGTACGGGAGACCCAGTACTTC	CASSPPNVRETQYF
.	TRBV5-4	.	TRBJ1-1	TGTGCCAGCAGCAGGGGGGGGAGCACTGAAGCTTTCTTT	CASSRGGSTEAFF
TRBD1	TRBV19	.	TRBJ1-5	TGTGCCAGTAGTATCGGGGGACAGGGGGCCCATCAGCCCCAGCATTTT	CASSIGGQGAHQPQHF
TRBD1	TRBV7-2	once	TRBJ1-5	TGTGCCAGCAGCGTTACAGGGGACAGCAATCAGCCCCAGCATTTT	CASSVTGDSNQPQHF
.	TRBV3-1/TRBV3-2	.	TRBJ2-2	TGTGCCAGCAGCTCCGGGACACTTTACACCGGGGAGCTGTTTTTT	CASSSGTLYTGELFF
TRBD2	TRBV5-5	.	TRBJ2-1	TGTGCCAGCAGCTTGGACCAGGGAGGGAATGAGCAGTTCTTC	CASSLDQGGNEQFF
TRBD2	TRBV7-9	.	TRBJ2-3	TGTGCCAGCAGCCTCAGCGGGAGTACAGATACGCAGTATTTT	CASSLSGSTDTQYF
TRBD1	TRBV24-1	.	TRBJ2-5	TGTGCCACCAGTGAACCCGGACAGGGGAGGCAGGAGACCCAGTACTTC	CATSEPGQGRQETQYF
TRBD1	TRBV13	few	TRBJ1-1	TGTGCCAGCAGCGGAATCGTCCCGGACAGGGAAAACACTGAAGCTTTCTTT	CASSGIVPDRENTEAFF
.	TRBV27	.	TRBJ1-1	TGTGCCAGCAGTTCCCTCCCAGGTAACACTGAAGCTTTCTTT	CASSSLPGNTEAFF
TRBD1	TRBV2	.	TRBJ1-1	TGTGCCAGCAGTGAAGCCGCAGGGGGAGCTTTCTTT	CASSEAAGGAFF
TRBD1	TRBV7-2	.	TRBJ2-7	TGTGCCAGCAGCTTTGGGACAGCCCTAGGGGAGCAGTACTTC	CASSFGTALGEQYF
TRBD1	TRBV11-2	once	TRBJ1-2	TGTGCCAGCAGCTTATCGCAACTACCCGGGACAGGGGAAAATGGCTACACCTTC	CASSLSQLPGTGENGYTF
.	TRBV15	.	TRBJ1-2	TGTGCCACCAGCAGAGATTCCAAGGGGAGGGCCCTCCCCAAGAGAGGCTACACCTTC	CATSRDSKGRALPKRGYTF
.	TRBV9	.	TRBJ2-2	TGTGCCAGCAGCGTAACAGGGACCGGGGAGCTGTTTTTT	CASSVTGTGELFF
.	TRBV7-2	.	TRBJ1-1	TGTGCCAGCAGCCCCCAAGCGGGGGCGCAGGCTGAAGCTTTCTTT	CASSPQAGAQAEAFF
.	TRBV7-3	once	TRBJ2-1	TGTGCCAGCAGCTTAAATGAGGTTAACAATGAGCAGTTCTTC	CASSLNEVNNEQFF
.	TRBV28	.	TRBJ1-5	TGTGCCAGCGGAGATAGCAATCAGCCCCAGCATTTT	CASGDSNQPQHF
.	TRBV5-5	.	TRBJ2-4	TGTGCCAGCAGCTCCGGTGAGAACATTCAGTACTTC	CASSSGENIQYF
.	TRBV7-9	.	TRBJ1-1	TGTGCCAGCACCCACGGTCTCATTGACACTGAAGCTTTCTTT	CASTHGLIDTEAFF
.	TRBV5-1	.	TRBJ2-7	TGCGCCAGCAACCGGGACACTCCCTACGAGCAGTACTTC	CASNRDTPYEQYF
.	TRBV7-2	.	TRBJ1-1	TGTGCCAGCAGCTTAGGCAGGGGTGGGTTTGAAGCTTTCTTT	CASSLGRGGFEAFF
.	TRBV9	.	TRBJ1-2	TGTGCCAGCAGCGTAGCTCGGGCGGGGGGGAATGGCTACACCTTC	CASSVARAGGNGYTF
.	TRBV5-7	.	TRBJ2-2	TGTGCCAGCAGCAGTTGGAGGGTCTCGCTGTTTTTT	CASSSWRVSLFF
TRBD1	TRBV28	.	TRBJ2-3	TGTGCCAGCAGCCCGTCCGGGACAGGGGTTAAGGATACGCAGTATTTT	CASSPSGTGVKDTQYF
TRBD2	TRBV28	.	TRBJ2-3	TGTGCCAGCAGTTTTAGGACTAGCGTCCGGGGCACAGATACGCAGTATTTT	CASSFRTSVRGTDTQYF
.	TRBV15	.	TRBJ1-4	TGTGCCACCAGCAGAGATTTTTCAGGGCGACTGTTTTTT	CATSRDFSGRLFF
TRBD2	TRBV4-2	.	TRBJ2-2	TGTGCCAGCAGCCGGGAATTAGCGGGGAGAAACACCGGGGAGCTGTTTTTT	CASSRELAGRNTGELFF
TRBD1	TRBV5-6	few	TRBJ1-2	TGTGCCAGCAGCTTGGTAGAGGGGGCCGATGGCTACACCTTC	CASSLVEGADGYTF
TRBD1	TRBV7-2	.	TRBJ2-3	TGTGCCAGCAGCCGTAACCCCACAGGGGGCGGGGCAGATACGCAGTATTTT	CASSRNPTGGGADTQYF
.	TRBV6-5	.	TRBJ1-1	TGTGCCAGCAGTTCCGACATCGGTTGGGCGGGCGAAGCTTTCTTT	CASSSDIGWAGEAFF